This T cell receptor (beta chain) is from a study of cytomegalovirus exposure and HLA in healthy donors (dated by TCRdb to about 2017). A note on the overall study: An earlier analysis of about 560 of the donors reported 276 Gb of sequence data and around 100 million unique TCR beta sequences obtained from around 190 million T cells. An early release that covered about 600 HLA-typed donors contained 300 to 350 gigabases of sequencing data and roughly 84 million unique TCR sequences. Among the approximately 400 genotyped donors, around 79% belonged to the genetic ancestry cluster associated with self-reported Caucasian donors. The study was designed to test whether signatures of past pathogen exposure could be identified by cataloging public T cell receptors. The study used immunosequencing to profile the T cell repertoires of hundreds of subjects and linked those repertoires to cytomegalovirus serostatus. Besides the first cohort of some 670 subjects, a separate validation cohort made up of 120 different subjects was used. The study combined high-throughput TCR immunosequencing, statistical association of individual TCRs with disease status, and machine learning to predict cytomegalovirus infection status. In a later analysis, previously published TCR beta repertoires from 666 donors were re-analyzed and high-resolution HLA genotyping was added so that TCR occurrence patterns could be studied. The later analysis used no new phenotypic data to find candidate immune exposures, relying instead on TCR beta sequences and their occurrence across donors. An earlier analysis of 587 of the donors used high-throughput TCR beta sequencing to judge whether each TCR beta V gene segment behaved as functional or pseudogenic. Alongside the repertoire data, information on donor age, sex, ethnicity and CMV serostatus was compiled. A later genetic analysis used genome-wide SNP genotypes for about three fifths of the 666 donors, treating that subset as a discovery cohort. Every discovery cohort repertoire had been produced on one sequencing platform. HLA typing covered class I and class II loci at four-digit resolution. Typing coverage differed by locus: A, B, C, DRB1 and DQB1 were typed in roughly 620-630 donors, DQA1 in about 560, DPA1 in around 610, and DPB1 in just under 490. Roughly 5 DR-DQ haplotypes were treated as single units for association and clustering because of strong linkage in the cohort. Across 398 genotyped donors of the cohort, an average of approximately 220,000 unique TCR beta nucleotide sequences per donor were sequenced, and roughly 20% of those sequences were non-productive.

Details on this clone: The clone's antigen remains unknown. Other DNA sequences in this sample translate to the same CDR3.

Unmatched junction bases come to 0, with V trimmed by 6 bases and J by 4 bases. Including the terminal cysteine and phenylalanine, the CDR3 comprises 12 residues. Only the CDR3 part of the read is kept: 36 bases, read in frame from the first base. CDR1 and CDR2, per the germline V gene, are MNHEY and SVGAGI. Libraries were constructed by the immunoSEQ multiplex PCR assay. The multiplex PCR relied on a mix of 60 forward primers for TCR Vbeta segments and 13 reverse primers for TCR Jbeta segments. Amplification of the CDR3 region of rearranged TCR beta genes was performed with a multiplex PCR assay on genomic DNA. Amplified TCR beta libraries were sequenced as 87-base-pair reads on the Illumina HiSeq System. Per the original workflow: In a later analysis, tens of millions of unique TCR beta chains were counted across the roughly 610 repertoires, and approximately 11 million of these chains were shared by at least two donors. Raw reads were error-corrected and collapsed into unique sequences by a nearest-neighbor algorithm in which closely related sequences were merged to remove PCR and sequencing errors. V, D and J gene segments were assigned by aligning CDR3 sequences to IMGT reference sequences. For a sequence to be retained, at least a six-nucleotide match to both a V gene segment and a J gene segment was required. A rearrangement counted as productive if the CDR3 had no stop codons and remained in frame with V and J, and every other rearrangement counted as non-productive. Following IMGT convention, CDR3 was defined as the stretch from the second conserved V-encoded cysteine up to the conserved J-encoded phenylalanine. The earlier analysis of about 590 of the donors excluded sequences that lacked an unambiguous match to a single V gene segment. In an earlier analysis of a few hundred of the donors, V segments were called functional above 56.7% productive rearrangements and were called segregating when the between-donor standard deviation exceeded 5%. A statistical classification framework was built to diagnose cytomegalovirus status from the catalog of TCR beta chain sequences. V and J gene assignment, in a later analysis, came from comparing TCR nucleotide sequences with IMGT/GENE-DB human TR gene sequences. Using the TCRdist pipeline, a later analysis assigned CDR3 sequences along with most-parsimonious VDJ recombination scenarios. In a later analysis, each TCR beta chain was defined by its CDR3 amino acid sequence together with its V-gene family, and reads without a unique V-gene family were excluded. To address suspected cross-contamination and a sequencing artifact, a later analysis removed 592 highly shared, low-generation-probability nucleotide sequences. For each public chain, a later analysis derived a clonal expansion index from normalized ranks of inferred template counts within each repertoire. Generation probabilities in a later analysis came from a VDJ recombination model fitted to out-of-frame rearrangements, and those results were checked against IGoR. In a later analysis, TCR-TCR, TCR-HLA and TCR-CMV co-occurrence was scored with hypergeometric tests, and a repertoire-size bias correction was applied to TCR pairs. To estimate false discovery rates, a later analysis permuted the HLA or CMV assignments 20 times. In a later analysis, co-occurring TCRs were grouped using DBSCAN, and TCRdist sequence similarity was added for clustering within HLA-allele-positive subsets. Repertoires with fewer than 30,000 or more than 120,000 public chains were left out of co-occurrence clustering, as were five repertoires with anomalous nucleotide sharing. The table was pulled from immuneACCESS by TCRdb, which kept in-frame rearrangements only. Such tables lose some clones; where checked, under half of the loss comes from unresolved V genes, and the rest has no known cause. That table is the source of V, J and clone size, and D and trimming were worked out from the DNA. The sample's own table lists some 75,000 clones. Approximately 0.78% of the sample is held by the ten biggest clonotypes.

The cohort consisted of hundreds of healthy bone marrow donors. All cohort members were sampled while nominally healthy, although unrecorded immune exposures were likely present. The donor was CMV seronegative and was included in the group of a few hundred seronegative cohort members. A peripheral blood sample was provided by each donor, and peripheral blood mononuclear cells were used for TCR beta sequencing. Genomic DNA was extracted from the blood cell samples with the Qiagen DNeasy Blood Extraction Kit. Here is what the overall study found, with its caveats: In vitro tests confirmed that a few of the cytomegalovirus-associated TCR beta chains recognize cytomegalovirus antigens. Because the 87-base-pair reads could not distinguish some IMGT-functional V segments, including TRBV6-2 and TRBV6-3, those segments were excluded. While some public TCRs were present in many individuals, most TCR sequences turned up only very rarely across donors. The study listed 164 TCR beta chains as associated with cytomegalovirus. In a later analysis, HLA-associated TCR beta chains showed more clonal expansion and lower generation probabilities than non-associated chains that were equally common. CMV serostatus was the only immune exposure information available for the cohort. Because HLA typing was unavailable for some donors at each locus, only the typed subset was used in association tests. A later analysis found that most CMV-associated TCR beta chains appeared HLA-restricted, with HLA associations seemingly driven largely by CMV exposure. The classifier was reported to diagnose cytomegalovirus status with high specificity and sensitivity in both the original and validation cohorts. A later analysis associated 17,000 or so TCR beta sequences with specific HLA alleles at a false discovery rate of 0.05. A cluster of highly shared sequence variants was judged likely to be a technical artifact of the sequencing pipeline. The presence/absence analyses assumed that sequencing depth was roughly uniform across donors, and that assumption may not be true. According to the authors, the approach could potentially be generalized to other disease states and immunological phenotypes. A later genetic analysis associated a missense DCLRE1C variant with V-gene and J-gene trimming of TCR beta chains, and an independent cohort replicated the association. A later genetic analysis reported fewer N-insertions in productive TCRs among donors in an Asian-associated ancestry cluster than the roughly 620-donor mean. Several of the top co-occurrence clusters appeared to be linked to parvovirus B19, influenza, CMV and Epstein-Barr virus, according to a later analysis. A later analysis found that TCR association rates varied across HLA loci, with DRB1 alleles showing the most associated TCRs and HLA-C alleles the fewest. When HLA alleles, especially DR and DQ, strongly co-occurred, attributing TCR associations to individual alleles was difficult. In this cohort, only TCR beta chains were sequenced, and detectable features were limited by the absence of alpha or paired-chain data. In an earlier analysis of 587 of the donors, most TCR beta V segments appeared in productive rearrangements about 87% or about 30% of the time, broadly matching IMGT annotations. A further reported finding was that TCR beta sequences accurately predicted the HLA-A and HLA-B alleles for most subjects in the first cohort. Correlated functional status among segregating V segments might be attributable to linkage disequilibrium, but an unknown experimental factor could not be ruled out. The earlier analysis of about 600 of the donors excluded fewer than 20 rarely observed V segments, including chromosome 9 orphons, because counts were too low.

The V and J segments used are TRBV6-5 and TRBJ1-2; TRBD1 fits 9 bases in the junction. The clonotype was recovered from a boy aged 10-17 years in good health and CMV-seronegative. The sample taken for sequencing was PBMCs. The DNA sequence follows: TGTGCCAGCAGGACAGGGGGCTATGGCTACACCTTC. It is translated as CASRTGGYGYTF.